This entry concerns a single T cell receptor (beta chain). These data belong to a study of cytomegalovirus exposure and HLA in healthy donors. Trimming removed 6 bases at V and 8 bases at J, with 13 bases between. From germline, CDR1 is SQVTM and CDR2 ANQGSEA. The CDR3 is 12 residues long. The PCR was carried out with 60 Vbeta primers and 13 Jbeta primers. Using immunoSEQ multiplex PCR, the repertoire was profiled, and TCRdb retains in-frame clones only, with some absent. The sample contains some 150,000 clones, approximately 70% of which appear only once. The TCR originated in a woman aged 55-75 years in good health and CMV-seropositive. V and J are TRBV29-1 and TRBJ1-4, with D possibly TRBD1 on 6 matching bases. Sequenced sample: PBMCs. The CDR3 loop reads CSVYRAGEKLFF. CDR3 nucleotides: TGCAGCGTCTACAGGGCTGGCGAAAAACTGTTTTTT.